This TCR beta chain was sequenced in a study of T cell responses to AZD1222 COVID-19 vaccine. Study-level results: In a largely white British group with more females than males, clonal diversity was possibly underestimated. Unmutated variant regions are reportedly the target of nearly half of TCRs that are spike-specific.

Using immunoSEQ multiplex PCR, the repertoire was profiled, and TCRdb retains in-frame clones only, with some absent. The sample holds about 140,000 clones, around 90% seen once. Remarks on this clone: Its antigen is still unknown.

This clonotype was sampled from an adult who received the AZD1222 COVID-19 vaccine. The sequences come from peripheral blood, collected 28 days after the second AZD1222 dose.

CDR3 in DNA: TGTGCCAGCAGTGAGGGGCAGAATTCACCCCTCCACTTT. This sequence encodes CASSEGQNSPLHF. This chain links TRBV6-4 with TRBJ1-6, with D perhaps matching TRBD1 (5 bases). Trimming took off 3 bases at V and 7 bases at J, with 7 bases between the two ends. The CDR3 is made up of 13 amino acids. Germline values: CDR1 MRHNA, CDR2 SNTAGT.